A single sample is the source of the 32 T cell receptor beta chains below, sequenced in a study of cytomegalovirus exposure and HLA in healthy donors. 60 Vbeta and 13 Jbeta primers were used in PCR. Produced via immunoSEQ multiplex PCR; TCRdb's table is partial and in-frame only. The sample holds 160,000 or so clones, around 84% seen once. The sequencing input was PBMCs. These receptors originate from a man younger than 30 in good health and CMV-seronegative.

This clone was seen a few times. The chain carries TRBV5-1 and TRBJ2-3; TRBD2 matches at 9 bases. Germline V gene lookup returns CDR1 SGHRS and CDR2 YFSETQ. V gave up 3 bases and J gave up 6 bases; unmatched junction bases: 5. This CDR3 has 14 amino acids. The CDR3: CASSSAGGRDTQYF. Here the CDR3 DNA reads TGCGCCAGCAGCTCAGCGGGAGGAAGGGATACGCAGTATTTT. Combining the CDR3 with reference TRBV5-1 and TRBJ2-3 gives the whole variable domain KAGVTQTPRYLIKTRGQQVTLSCSPISGHRSVSWYQQTPGQGLQFLFEYFSETQRNKGNFPGRFSGRQFSNSRSEMNVSTLELGDSALYLCASSSAGGRDTQYFGPGTRLTVL.

The chain links TRBV9 to TRBJ1-1, with 11 nucleotides matching TRBD1. The CDR3 is made up of 16 amino acids. Germline-derived CDR1 and CDR2 are SGDLS and YYNGEE. V dropped 4 bases and J dropped 6; count of bases not matched to a gene: 11. CDR3 coding DNA: TGTGCCAGCAGCCTCCGGGACAGGGGGACGAGCGCTGAAGCTTTCTTT. This encodes CASSLRDRGTSAEAFF.

J is TRBJ2-7 and V is TRBV6-5; 7 bases match TRBD2. V trimming: 6 bases; J trimming: 9 bases; junction bases outside the gene matches: 8. The CDR3 is 12 residues long. Germline V gene sequence: CDR1 MNHEY, CDR2 SVGAGI. The CDR3 loop is CASRPQRGRQYF. CDR3 nucleotide sequence: TGTGCCAGCAGACCCCAGCGGGGTAGGCAGTACTTC.

V is TRBV7-9 and J is TRBJ2-5; 9 bases map to TRBD1. V was clipped by 5 bases and J by 0 bases; unmatched bases: 7. The CDR3 is made up of 16 amino acids. The V gene's germline CDR1 is SEHNR and CDR2 FQNEAQ (reference sequence). The CDR3, as DNA: TGTGCCAGCAGCCATCCCGGGACAGGGCACCAAGAGACCCAGTACTTC. This translates into CASSHPGTGHQETQYF.

The V gene is TRBV21-1, the J gene TRBJ1-5; the tabulated D call, TRBD1, remains unverified against the DNA. TRBV21-1 is designated a pseudogene. This CDR3 contains 19 residues. The CDR3 reads CASSNKTGGGSCSNQPQHF. In DNA form, the CDR3 reads TGTGCCAGCAGCAATAAGACAGGGGGGGGCTCTTGTAGCAATCAGCCCCAGCATTTT.

The chain carries TRBV4-1 and TRBJ1-2, with a tentative D call TRBD1 (6 bases). CDR1 and CDR2 from the germline V gene are MGHRA and YSYEKL. V lost 4 bases to trimming and J lost 3 bases, with 21 bases between them. The CDR3 has 17 residues. CDR3 coding DNA: TGCGCCAGCAGCCGATACGATATACAGGGATTGGACTATGGCTACACCTTC. It yields the protein CASSRYDIQGLDYGYTF.

Regarding this clone: The junction and the germline gene differ at one end; a read error may be behind it. For the CDR3, the DNA is TGTTCCAGCAGCTCCCGGGACAGGGGGCCCTACGAGCAGTACTTC. Encoded protein: CSSSSRDRGPYEQYF. V usage is TRBV7-9 and J usage is TRBJ2-7; 12 nucleotides agree with TRBD1. This CDR3 is 15 amino acids long. Germline CDR1 SEHNR, CDR2 FQNEAQ (reference sequence). Full variable domain (missing parts from reference TRBV7-9 and TRBJ2-7): DTGVSQNPRHKITKRGQNVTFRCDPISEHNRLYWYRQTLGQGPEFLTYFQNEAQLEKSRLLSDRFSAERPKGSFSTLEIQRTEQGDSAMYLCSSSSRDRGPYEQYFGPGTRLTVT.

V usage is TRBV6-5 and J usage is TRBJ1-5; a weak D match, TRBD1 (6 bases). V lost 6 bases to trimming and J lost 4 bases, with 16 bases between them. The CDR3 consists of 15 residues. Germline CDR1 and CDR2: MNHEY and SVGAGI. In DNA form, the CDR3 reads TGTGCCAGCAGCAAGTTCAGGGGCTCAAATCAGCCCCAGCATTTT. It translates to CASSKFRGSNQPQHF.

The CDR3 reads CASSWNLRGRLQETQYF. CDR3 bases: TGTGCCAGCAGCTGGAATTTGCGCGGGCGATTACAAGAGACCCAGTACTTC. The rearrangement links TRBV7-9 to TRBJ2-5; a weak D match, TRBD2 (5 bases). V was clipped by 4 bases and J by 2 bases, with 20 bases between them. CDR3 length: 17 amino acids. The germline V gene encodes CDR1 SEHNR and CDR2 FQNEAQ (reference sequence).

The rearrangement uses TRBV5-4 and TRBJ1-1, with 9 bases lining up with TRBD1. V gave up 6 bases and J gave up 3 bases; unmatched junction bases: 6. Germline V gene sequence: CDR1 SGHNT, CDR2 YYREEE (reference sequence). The CDR3 is made up of 14 amino acids. The CDR3 loop reads CASTRRQGDTEAFF. The CDR3 DNA reads as TGTGCCAGCACGCGACGACAGGGGGACACTGAAGCTTTCTTT.

The chain couples TRBV14 to TRBJ2-7; D is perhaps TRBD2 (6 bases). The V gene's germline CDR1 is SGHDN and CDR2 FVKESK. Trimming shortened V by 0 bases and J by 7 bases, and 16 bases separated the two germline ends. This CDR3 is built from 15 residues. CDR3 protein: CASSQEPGEVREQYF. Written as DNA, the CDR3 is TGTGCCAGCAGCCAAGAGCCCGGGGAGGTGCGGGAGCAGTACTTC.

V usage is TRBV28 and J usage is TRBJ2-7; 8 bases agree with TRBD1. The CDR3 length is 15 residues. V shed 4 bases and J 0 bases; nucleotides not matched to a gene: 5. Per the germline V gene, CDR1 is MDHEN and CDR2 is SYDVKM. Here the CDR3 DNA reads TGTGCCAGCAGTTGGGAGACAGGGGTCTCCTACGAGCAGTACTTC. Translation: CASSWETGVSYEQYF.

This clone was seen just once. The chain joins TRBV5-1 to TRBJ1-6; 8 nucleotides line up with TRBD1. Germline lookup yields CDR1 SGHRS and CDR2 YFSETQ. The CDR3 is 12 amino acids. The V and J ends lost 4 bases and 12 bases, in that order; junction bases with no gene match: 3. The CDR3 DNA sequence: TGCGCCAGCAGCGAGGACAGGGAACCCCTCCACTTT. Residues: CASSEDREPLHF.

CDR3 in amino acids: CASTGQGPYEQYF. CDR3 bases: TGTGCCAGCACCGGACAGGGGCCCTACGAGCAGTACTTC. This chain joins TRBV6-5 and TRBJ2-5; TRBD1 matches at 9 bases. The J call may not be correct, given that the DNA end is closer to TRBJ2-7. The CDR3 spans 13 residues. Germline-derived CDR1 and CDR2 are MNHEY and SVGAGI.

In DNA, the CDR3 is TGCAGTGCTCTACAGGACTACGAGCAGTACTTC. It yields the protein CSALQDYEQYF. This chain joins TRBV20-1 and TRBJ2-7, with D maybe TRBD1 (5 bases). The CDR3 consists of 11 residues. The V gene's germline CDR1 is DFQATT and CDR2 SNEGSKA (reference sequence). V lost 5 bases, J lost 3 bases, and 8 bases lay in between.

The J gene is TRBJ2-2, the V gene TRBV15, with D possibly being TRBD2 (6 bases). The CDR3 contains 13 residues. Trimming shortened V by 8 bases and J by 2 bases, and 9 bases separated the two germline ends. The germline gives CDR1 LNHNV, CDR2 YYDKDF (reference sequence). CDR3 bases: TGTGCCACCCGGGACTTAAACACCGGGGAGCTGTTTTTT. It translates to CATRDLNTGELFF.

This clone was counted between two and nine times. The chain joins TRBV9 to TRBJ2-7; TRBD1 agrees at 10 bases. V lost 4 bases to trimming and J lost 3 bases; unmatched junction nucleotides: 4. Germline V gene sequence: CDR1 SGDLS, CDR2 YYNGEE. The CDR3 runs to 14 residues. CDR3 DNA sequence: TGTGCCAGCAGCCCTTGGGACAGGGGCTACGAGCAGTACTTC. This encodes CASSPWDRGYEQYF.

The chain employs TRBV15 and TRBJ2-1; 9 bases agree with TRBD1. Germline lookup yields CDR1 LNHNV and CDR2 YYDKDF (reference sequence). V was clipped by 3 bases and J by 5 bases; unmatched bases: 2. The CDR3 loop spans 14 amino acids. The CDR3: CATSRGTGNNEQFF. The CDR3 DNA is TGTGCCACCAGCAGGGGGACAGGGAACAATGAGCAGTTCTTC.

The chain has TRBV7-9 and TRBJ2-2; 7 bases map to TRBD1. Germline V CDR1 and CDR2: SEHNR, FQNEAQ (reference sequence). V gave up 4 bases and J gave up 1 base; unmatched junction bases: 3. CDR3 length equals 15 residues. CDR3 nucleotide sequence: TGTGCCAGCAGCTCGGGACAGCTGAACACCGGGGAGCTGTTTTTT. Translation gives CASSSGQLNTGELFF.

The V and J genes are TRBV2 and TRBJ2-2, with 8 bases fitting TRBD1. In germline, CDR1 is SNHLY, CDR2 FYNNEI. The CDR3 is 15 amino acids. V lost 8 bases and J lost 5; bases outside the gene matches: 10. CDR3: CASAGQGWETGELFF. The CDR3 region has the DNA TGTGCCAGCGCTGGACAGGGCTGGGAGACCGGGGAGCTGTTTTTT.

The V call is TRBV5-4, the J call TRBJ2-2; possibly TRBD2 for D (5 bases). The V and J ends lost 5 bases and 1 base respectively, with 12 bases between them. The CDR3 runs 15 residues. Germline CDR1 reads SGHNT; CDR2 reads YYREEE (reference sequence). The CDR3 here is CASSDVRENTGELFF. DNA of the CDR3: TGTGCCAGCAGTGATGTCCGGGAGAACACCGGGGAGCTGTTTTTT.

Concerning this clone: Compared with germline, one end of the junction differs, possibly owing to a read error. The V gene is TRBV11-2, the J gene TRBJ2-7, with TRBD2 matching over 8 bases. The germline gives CDR1 SGHAT, CDR2 FQNNGV. The CDR3 sequence is 12 residues long. Here the CDR3 DNA reads TGTGCCAGCAGCCCGGGGGGGTACGTGCAGTACTTC. Its protein product is CASSPGGYVQYF.

The chain links TRBV7-9 to TRBJ2-5; 7 bases align to TRBD2. The ends lost 5 bases at V and 5 bases at J; junction bases unmatched: 11. The CDR3 runs to 15 residues. CDR1 and CDR2 (germline): SEHNR, FQNEAQ (reference sequence). CDR3 in amino acids: CASSKRGTSEETQYF. DNA of the CDR3: TGTGCCAGCAGCAAAAGAGGAACTAGCGAGGAGACCCAGTACTTC.

The chain couples TRBV6-6 to TRBJ1-2, with 8 bases fitting TRBD1. The V gene end was trimmed by 0 bases and the J gene end by 4 bases; junction bases not matched to a gene: 4. The germline CDR1 and CDR2 sequences are MNHNY and SVGAGI (reference sequence). This CDR3 has 15 amino acids. This CDR3 reads CASSYSDRAIYGYTF. Written as DNA, the CDR3 is TGTGCCAGCAGTTACTCGGACAGGGCCATCTATGGCTACACCTTC.

This clone was detected a few times. The gene calls are TRBV6-1 and TRBJ1-1, with D unresolved. Looked up from germline, CDR1 is MNHNS and CDR2 is SASEGT. This CDR3 is 14 amino acids long. Trimming took 2 bases from V and 1 from J, leaving 8 bases between them. The CDR3 coding sequence is TGTGCCAGCAGTGAACGAGCGGGGAACACTGAAGCTTTCTTT. As protein: CASSERAGNTEAFF.

This chain uses TRBV7-8 with TRBJ2-7, with 8 bases matching TRBD1. Germline-derived CDR1 and CDR2 are SGHVS and FQNEAQ. The CDR3 is 17 residues long. Trimming removed 3 bases from V and 7 bases from J; junction bases left unmatched: 17. The chain's CDR3 is CASSLIQGASDFEEQYF. The CDR3 bases are TGTGCCAGCAGCTTGATCCAGGGGGCCTCCGACTTCGAGGAGCAGTACTTC. The entire variable domain, with the rest obtained from reference TRBV7-8 and TRBJ2-7, is as follows: GAGVSQSPRYKVAKRGQDVALRCDPISGHVSLFWYQQALGQGPEFLTYFQNEAQLDKSGLPSDRFFAERPEGSVSTLKIQRTQQEDSAVYLCASSLIQGASDFEEQYFGPGTRLTVT.

The chain couples TRBV2 to TRBJ2-3; the D is unclear. Germline V gives CDR1 SNHLY, CDR2 FYNNEI. The V end lost 10 bases, the J end lost 6 bases, and 20 bases lay between the germline ends. The CDR3 has 14 amino acids. DNA for the CDR3: TGTGCCACCTCCCTTCTGTCGGAGCTTGATACGCAGTATTTT. It encodes CATSLLSELDTQYF.

The chain combines TRBV15 with TRBJ2-4; 9 bases are a match to TRBD2. After removal of 11 bases from V and 2 bases from J, the junction contained 7 bases not matched to a gene. There are 14 residues in the CDR3. Germline values: CDR1 LNHNV, CDR2 YYDKDF (reference sequence). In nucleotides, the CDR3 is TGTGCCTCCCGTAGCGGGGGATCCAAAAACATTCAGTACTTC. Its protein is CASRSGGSKNIQYF.

To note about this clone: A read error may account for a junction end that differs from germline. The chain is built from TRBV7-9 and TRBJ1-1, with D possibly TRBD1 on 5 matching bases. Per the germline V gene, CDR1 is SEHNR and CDR2 is FQNEAQ (reference sequence). CDR3 length: 15 residues. CDR3 in amino acids: CSSSPPSDTRHGAFF. DNA of the CDR3: TGTTCCAGCAGCCCCCCATCGGACACCCGACACGGAGCTTTCTTT.

The chain has TRBV28 and TRBJ1-2; TRBD1 matches 7 bases. The trim removed 4 bases at V and 3 bases at J, leaving 5 bases unmatched. The CDR3 has 14 residues. In germline, CDR1 is MDHEN, CDR2 SYDVKM. This chain's CDR3 is CASSSSQGDYGYTF. The CDR3 bases are TGTGCCAGCAGTTCTTCCCAGGGGGACTATGGCTACACCTTC.

V gene TRBV29-1 combines with J gene TRBJ2-1, with TRBD2 identical over 11 bases. The ends lost 6 bases at V and 6 bases at J; junction bases unmatched: 13. Germline assignment: CDR1 SQVTM and CDR2 ANQGSEA. This CDR3 contains 16 residues. The CDR3, as DNA: TGCAGCGTCGAACTCTGGGCCGGGACTAGCGGCAATGAGCAGTTCTTC. Protein sequence: CSVELWAGTSGNEQFF.

The chain has TRBV5-1 and TRBJ1-3; 7 bases are a match to TRBD1. Germline V gene sequence: CDR1 SGHRS, CDR2 YFSETQ. This CDR3 contains 16 residues. V dropped 4 bases and J dropped 0; count of bases not matched to a gene: 7. CDR3 residues: CASSIGTEHSGNTIYF. CDR3 coding DNA: TGCGCCAGCAGCATCGGGACAGAACACTCTGGAAACACCATATATTTT.